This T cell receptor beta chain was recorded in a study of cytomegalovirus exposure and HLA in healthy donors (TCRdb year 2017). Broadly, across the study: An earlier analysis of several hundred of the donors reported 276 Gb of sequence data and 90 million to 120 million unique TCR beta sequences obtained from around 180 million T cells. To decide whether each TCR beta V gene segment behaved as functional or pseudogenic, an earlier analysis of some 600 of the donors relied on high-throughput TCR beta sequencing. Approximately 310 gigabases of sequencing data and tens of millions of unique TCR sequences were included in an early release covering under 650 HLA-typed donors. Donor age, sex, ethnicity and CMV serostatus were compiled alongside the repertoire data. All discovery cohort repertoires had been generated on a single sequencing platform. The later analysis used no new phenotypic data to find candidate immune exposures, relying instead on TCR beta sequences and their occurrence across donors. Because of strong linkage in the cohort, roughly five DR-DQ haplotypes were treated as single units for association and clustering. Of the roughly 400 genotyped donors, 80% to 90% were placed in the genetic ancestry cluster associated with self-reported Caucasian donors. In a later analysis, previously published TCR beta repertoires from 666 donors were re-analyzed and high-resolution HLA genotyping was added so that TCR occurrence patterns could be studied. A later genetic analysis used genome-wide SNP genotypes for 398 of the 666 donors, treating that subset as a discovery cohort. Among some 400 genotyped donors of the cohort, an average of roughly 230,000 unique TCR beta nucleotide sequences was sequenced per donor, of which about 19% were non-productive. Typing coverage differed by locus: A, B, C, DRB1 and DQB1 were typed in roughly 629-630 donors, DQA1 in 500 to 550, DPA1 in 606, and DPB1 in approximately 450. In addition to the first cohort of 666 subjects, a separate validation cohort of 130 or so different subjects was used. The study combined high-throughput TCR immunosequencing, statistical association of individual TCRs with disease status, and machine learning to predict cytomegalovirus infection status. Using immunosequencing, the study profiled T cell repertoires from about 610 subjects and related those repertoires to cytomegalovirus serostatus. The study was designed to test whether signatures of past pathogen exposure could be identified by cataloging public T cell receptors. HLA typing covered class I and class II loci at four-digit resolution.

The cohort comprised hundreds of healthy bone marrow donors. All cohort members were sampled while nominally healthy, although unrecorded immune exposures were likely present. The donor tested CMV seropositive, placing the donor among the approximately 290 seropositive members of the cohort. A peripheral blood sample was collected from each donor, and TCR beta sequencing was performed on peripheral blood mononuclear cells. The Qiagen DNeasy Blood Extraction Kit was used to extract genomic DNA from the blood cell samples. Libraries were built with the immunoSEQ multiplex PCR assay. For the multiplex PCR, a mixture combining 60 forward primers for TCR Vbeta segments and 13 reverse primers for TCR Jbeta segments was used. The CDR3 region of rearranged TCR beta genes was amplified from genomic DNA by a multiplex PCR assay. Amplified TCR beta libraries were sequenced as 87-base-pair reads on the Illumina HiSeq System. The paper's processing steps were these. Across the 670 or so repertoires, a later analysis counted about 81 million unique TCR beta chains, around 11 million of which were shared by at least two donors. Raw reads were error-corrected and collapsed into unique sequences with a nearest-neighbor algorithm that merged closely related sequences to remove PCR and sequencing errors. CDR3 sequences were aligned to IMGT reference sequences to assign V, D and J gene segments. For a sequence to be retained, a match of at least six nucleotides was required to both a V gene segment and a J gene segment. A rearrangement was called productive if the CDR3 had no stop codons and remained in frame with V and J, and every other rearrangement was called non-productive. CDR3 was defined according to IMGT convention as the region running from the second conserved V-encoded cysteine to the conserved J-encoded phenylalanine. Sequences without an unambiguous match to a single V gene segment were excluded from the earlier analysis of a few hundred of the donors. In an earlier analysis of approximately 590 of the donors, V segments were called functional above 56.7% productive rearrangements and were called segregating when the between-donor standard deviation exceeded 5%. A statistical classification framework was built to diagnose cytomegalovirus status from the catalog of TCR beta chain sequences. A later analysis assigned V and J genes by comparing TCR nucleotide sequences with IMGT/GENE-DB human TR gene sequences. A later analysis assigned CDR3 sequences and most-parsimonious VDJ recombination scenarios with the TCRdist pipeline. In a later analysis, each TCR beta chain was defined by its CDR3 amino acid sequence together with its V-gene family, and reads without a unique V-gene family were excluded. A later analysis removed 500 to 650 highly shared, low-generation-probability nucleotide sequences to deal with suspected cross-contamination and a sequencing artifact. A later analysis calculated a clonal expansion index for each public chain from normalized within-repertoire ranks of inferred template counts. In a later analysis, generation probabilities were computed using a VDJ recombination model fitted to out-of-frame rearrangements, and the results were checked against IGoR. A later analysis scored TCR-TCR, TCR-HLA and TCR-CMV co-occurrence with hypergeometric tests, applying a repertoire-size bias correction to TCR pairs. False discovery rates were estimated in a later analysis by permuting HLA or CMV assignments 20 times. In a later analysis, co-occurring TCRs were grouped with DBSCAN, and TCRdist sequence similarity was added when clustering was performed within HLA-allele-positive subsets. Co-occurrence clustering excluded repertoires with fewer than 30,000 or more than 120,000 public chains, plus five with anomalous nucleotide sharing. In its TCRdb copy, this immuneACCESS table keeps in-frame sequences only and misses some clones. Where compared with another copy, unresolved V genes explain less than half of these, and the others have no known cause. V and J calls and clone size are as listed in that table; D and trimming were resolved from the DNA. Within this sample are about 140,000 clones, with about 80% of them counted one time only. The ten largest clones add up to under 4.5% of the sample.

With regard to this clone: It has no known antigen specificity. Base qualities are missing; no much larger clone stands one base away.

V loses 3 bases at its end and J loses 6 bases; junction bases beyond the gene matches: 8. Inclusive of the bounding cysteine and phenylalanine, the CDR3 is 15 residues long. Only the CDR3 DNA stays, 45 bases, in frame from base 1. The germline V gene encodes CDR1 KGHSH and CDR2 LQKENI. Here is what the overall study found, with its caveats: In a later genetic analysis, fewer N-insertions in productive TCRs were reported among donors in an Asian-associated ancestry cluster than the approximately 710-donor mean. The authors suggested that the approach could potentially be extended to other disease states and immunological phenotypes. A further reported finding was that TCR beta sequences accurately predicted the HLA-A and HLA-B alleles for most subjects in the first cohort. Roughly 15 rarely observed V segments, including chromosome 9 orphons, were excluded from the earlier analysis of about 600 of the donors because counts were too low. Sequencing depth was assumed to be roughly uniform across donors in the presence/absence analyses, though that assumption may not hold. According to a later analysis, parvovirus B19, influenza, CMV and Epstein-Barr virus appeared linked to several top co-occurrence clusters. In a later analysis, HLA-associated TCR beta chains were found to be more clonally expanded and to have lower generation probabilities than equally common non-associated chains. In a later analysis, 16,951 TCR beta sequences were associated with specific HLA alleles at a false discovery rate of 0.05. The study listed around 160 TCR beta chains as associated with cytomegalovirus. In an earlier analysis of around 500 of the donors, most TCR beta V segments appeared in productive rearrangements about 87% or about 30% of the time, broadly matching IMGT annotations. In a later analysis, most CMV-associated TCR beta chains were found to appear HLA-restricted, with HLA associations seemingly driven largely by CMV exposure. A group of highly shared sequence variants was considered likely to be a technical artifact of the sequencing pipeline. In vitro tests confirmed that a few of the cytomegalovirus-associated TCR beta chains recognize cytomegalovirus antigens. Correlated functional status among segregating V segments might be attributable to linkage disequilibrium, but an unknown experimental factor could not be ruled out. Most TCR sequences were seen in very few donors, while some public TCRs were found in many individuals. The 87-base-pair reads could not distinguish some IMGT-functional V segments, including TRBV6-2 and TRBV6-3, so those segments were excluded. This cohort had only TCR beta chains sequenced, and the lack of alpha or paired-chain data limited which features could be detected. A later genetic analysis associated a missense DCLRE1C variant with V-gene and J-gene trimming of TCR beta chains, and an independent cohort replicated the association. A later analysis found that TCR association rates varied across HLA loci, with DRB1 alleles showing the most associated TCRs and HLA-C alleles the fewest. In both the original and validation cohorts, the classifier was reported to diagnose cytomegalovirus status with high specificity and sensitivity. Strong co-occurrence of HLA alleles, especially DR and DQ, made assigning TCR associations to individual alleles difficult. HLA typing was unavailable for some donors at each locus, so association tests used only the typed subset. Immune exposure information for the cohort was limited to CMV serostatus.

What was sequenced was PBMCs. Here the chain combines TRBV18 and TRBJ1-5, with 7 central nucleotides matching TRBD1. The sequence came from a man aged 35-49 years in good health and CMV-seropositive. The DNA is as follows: TGTGCCAGCTCACCGGGACAGCCGATGAGTCAGCCCCAGCATTTT. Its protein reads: CASSPGQPMSQPQHF.